The 24 T cell receptor beta chains in this list originate from one sample, sequenced in a study of CD8+ T cells in alopecia areata. Treatment specified: oral pan-JAK inhibitor, 5-10 mg twice daily. Extraction and reverse transcription of RNA yielded cDNA as the sequencing template. The protocol was immunoSEQ multiplex PCR, while the TCRdb copy is restricted to in-frame clones and leaves out a portion. The sample consists of some 190,000 clones, around 51% of them appearing once. Sample: CD8+ T cells sorted from blood, taken around week 53, from a patient treated with tofacitinib. All receptors derive from a human donor with alopecia areata.

V and J are TRBV6-5 and TRBJ1-1; 11 nucleotides agree with TRBD1. This CDR3 has 15 amino acids. Trimming removed 5 bases from V and 3 bases from J; junction bases left unmatched: 5. Germline V gene lookup returns CDR1 MNHEY and CDR2 SVGAGI. The CDR3 loop reads CASSRTGGIDTEAFF. The CDR3 coding sequence is TGTGCCAGCAGTCGGACAGGGGGCATCGACACTGAAGCTTTCTTT.

The chain recombines TRBV14 with TRBJ1-6, with a possible D match to TRBD1 (5 bases). The V gene lost 6 bases and the J gene lost 7 bases, with 13 bases spanning the gap. CDR3 length: 14 amino acids. Germline CDR1 and CDR2: SGHDN and FVKESK. In DNA, the CDR3 is TGTGCCAGCAGTCCCCGGGGGGGAAATTCACCCCTCCACTTT. Protein product: CASSPRGGNSPLHF.

This clone was observed a handful of times. This chain uses TRBV29-1 with TRBJ1-4; maybe TRBD1 (5 bases). There are 14 residues in the CDR3. CDR1 is SQVTM and CDR2 is ANQGSEA in the germline V gene. With 7 bases removed from V and 3 bases from J, the gap between germline ends came to 15 bases. The CDR3 region is CSAGGGRANEKLFF. The CDR3, as DNA: TGCAGCGCCGGTGGGGGGAGAGCTAATGAAAAACTGTTTTTT.

This clone showed up just a few times. This chain uses TRBV5-6 with TRBJ1-1; 10 nucleotides line up with TRBD1. CDR1 is SGHDT and CDR2 is YYEEEE in the germline V gene. The CDR3 has 17 residues. J gave up 4 bases and V 3 bases, and 12 bases lay outside the gene matches. CDR3 bases: TGTGCCAGCAGCTACGTTGGACAGGGGGTTTTTCGCACTGAAGCTTTCTTT. Translated: CASSYVGQGVFRTEAFF.

The V and J genes are TRBV18 and TRBJ2-1; TRBD2 matches 8 bases. The CDR3 has 16 residues. Germline lookup yields CDR1 KGHSH and CDR2 LQKENI. V lost 3 bases and J lost 6; bases outside the gene matches: 10. The CDR3 DNA reads as TGTGCCAGCTCACCGGTTCGAGGGGCGGGAGGCAATGAGCAGTTCTTC. Translation: CASSPVRGAGGNEQFF.

V is TRBV7-9 and J is TRBJ1-2, with D hard to call. The CDR3 spans 12 residues. Trimming took off 0 bases at V and 3 bases at J, with 2 bases between the two ends. Germline-derived CDR1 and CDR2 are SEHNR and FQNEAQ (reference sequence). The CDR3 DNA sequence: TGTGCCAGCAGCTTAGCGCACTATGGCTACACCTTC. Translation: CASSLAHYGYTF.

This clone was found a few times. This chain links TRBV4-3 with TRBJ2-3; 9 bases agree with TRBD2. Per germline, CDR1 LGHNA and CDR2 YSLEER. V shed 2 bases and J 4 bases; nucleotides not matched to a gene: 10. This CDR3 has 17 amino acids. CDR3 sequence (DNA): TGCGCCAGCAGCCAAAGCGCCCTAGCGGGGAGGTCAGATACGCAGTATTTT. Protein sequence: CASSQSALAGRSDTQYF.

The chain links TRBV11-2 to TRBJ2-1; TRBD2 might be the D (6 bases). CDR3 length: 14 amino acids. Germline V CDR1 and CDR2: SGHAT, FQNNGV. V lost 8 bases, J lost 6 bases, and 17 bases lay in between. CDR3 region: CASATLRRGNEQFF. The CDR3 DNA reads as TGTGCCAGCGCAACCCTCCGGCGGGGCAATGAGCAGTTCTTC.

J is TRBJ2-1 and V is TRBV27; possible D gene TRBD1, 6 bases. The CDR3 runs to 17 residues. Looked up from germline, CDR1 is MNHEY and CDR2 is SMNVEV (reference sequence). Between the trimmed V and J ends, which lost 2 bases and 2 bases, there was a span of 16 bases. The CDR3 region is CASSLVPRQVPYNEQFF. CDR3 coding DNA: TGTGCCAGCAGTTTAGTCCCCCGACAGGTACCCTACAATGAGCAGTTCTTC.

The chain carries TRBV7-2 and TRBJ2-1, with 8 bases that match TRBD2. The CDR3 has 13 residues. Per germline, CDR1 SGHTA and CDR2 FQGNSA. V was pared by 4 bases and J by 15 bases, with 11 bases of the junction left unmatched. The CDR3 loop reads CASSYGAGGRMFF. CDR3 nucleotides: TGTGCCAGCAGCTACGGGGCGGGGGGCAGGATGTTCTTC.

This clone occurred a few times. The chain carries TRBV5-6 and TRBJ2-4; D not certain. The germline CDR1 and CDR2 sequences are SGHDT and YYEEEE. The V end was cut by 7 bases, the J end by 8 bases, with 19 bases between. This CDR3 region has 14 residues. CDR3: CASLASVGLDIQYF. The CDR3 region has the DNA TGTGCCAGCCTGGCATCCGTTGGGTTAGACATTCAGTACTTC.

The chain combines TRBV25-1 with TRBJ2-7; D unresolved. Per the germline V gene, CDR1 is MGHDK and CDR2 is SYGVNS. The CDR3 totals 14 residues. Trimming stripped 2 bases from V and 6 bases from J, with 14 bases between. The CDR3 DNA follows: TGTGCCAGCAGTGAAAACTCCCTCCAAGGCGAGCAGTACTTC. This encodes CASSENSLQGEQYF.

There are a few counts of this clone. V is TRBV18 and J is TRBJ1-1, with 9 bases that match TRBD1. Germline V gene lookup returns CDR1 KGHSH and CDR2 LQKENI. The CDR3 is made up of 16 amino acids. With V trimmed by 2 bases and J by 1 base, 5 bases remained unmatched. The CDR3 protein is CASSPWTGVANTEAFF. CDR3 sequence (DNA): TGTGCCAGCTCACCATGGACAGGGGTGGCGAACACTGAAGCTTTCTTT.

The chain combines TRBV14 with TRBJ1-4, with D unresolved. This CDR3 region has 17 residues. V lost 1 base and J 2 bases, leaving 14 bases between the germline ends. Looked up from germline, CDR1 is SGHDN and CDR2 is FVKESK. The CDR3 coding sequence is TGTGCCAGCAGCCAAGCCCGCATTGGGGTCACTAATGAAAAACTGTTTTTT. It codes for CASSQARIGVTNEKLFF.

This sequence joins TRBV7-2 and TRBJ1-4; D unresolved. V was cut by 2 bases and J by 9 bases, with 10 bases left in between. The CDR3 totals 13 residues. Looked up from germline, CDR1 is SGHTA and CDR2 is FQGNSA. The DNA for the CDR3 is TGTGCCAGCAGCTTATGGGGAGGCCAAAAACTGTTTTTT. Translated, it gives CASSLWGGQKLFF.

This sequence joins TRBV6-5 and TRBJ1-1, with D possibly being TRBD1 (5 bases). The CDR3 is made up of 13 amino acids. V shed 6 bases and J shed 0 bases, with 8 bases lying between them. Germline loops: CDR1 MNHEY, CDR2 SVGAGI. The CDR3 reads CASRETVNTEAFF. The CDR3 region has the DNA TGTGCCAGCAGGGAGACAGTGAACACTGAAGCTTTCTTT.

This clone was counted a few times. The genes are TRBV27 and TRBJ2-5; no definite D call. CDR1 and CDR2 from the germline V gene are MNHEY and SMNVEV (reference sequence). The CDR3 covers 14 residues. The germline V and J ends were trimmed by 3 bases and 5 bases, with 13 bases remaining between them. This chain's CDR3 is CASSFTQLGETQYF. CDR3 sequence (DNA): TGTGCCAGCAGTTTCACACAACTTGGTGAGACCCAGTACTTC.

The rearrangement joins TRBV14 to TRBJ2-7, with 7 bases matching TRBD2. Germline V lookup: CDR1 SGHDN, CDR2 FVKESK. V shed 2 bases and J 7 bases; nucleotides not matched to a gene: 5. The CDR3 consists of 13 residues. The CDR3 here is CASSQFGRWEQYF. The DNA for the CDR3 is TGTGCCAGCAGCCAATTCGGGAGGTGGGAGCAGTACTTC.

The chain couples TRBV10-3 to TRBJ1-2, with D possibly being TRBD1 (5 bases). The ends were cut back, 0 bases at V and 4 bases at J, with 12 bases in the middle. CDR1 is ENHRY, CDR2 SYGVKD, per germline. The CDR3 is 15 residues long. Written as DNA, the CDR3 is TGTGCCATCAGTGAGTCGGGGGGAAGAGGCTATGGCTACACCTTC. Translated, it gives CAISESGGRGYGYTF.

There are a few counts of this clone. This specimen includes other DNA sequences encoding the same CDR3. V usage is TRBV5-1 and J usage is TRBJ2-1; unclear D gene. Germline V gives CDR1 SGHRS, CDR2 YFSETQ. Between the trimmed V and J ends, which lost 0 bases and 7 bases, there was a span of 2 bases. This CDR3 is 11 amino acids long. The CDR3: CASSLGNEQFF. In nucleotides, the CDR3 is TGCGCCAGCAGCTTGGGGAATGAGCAGTTCTTC.

This clone was observed a handful of times. The chain combines TRBV30 with TRBJ2-3; 9 bases are shared with TRBD1. Germline CDR1 GTSNPN, CDR2 SVGIG (reference sequence). V lost 7 bases to trimming and J lost 4 bases; unmatched junction nucleotides: 3. The CDR3 is made up of 12 amino acids. The CDR3 nucleotides are TGTGCCTCCACAGGGGGCCCAGATACGCAGTATTTT. Translation gives CASTGGPDTQYF.

The sample holds many counts of this clone. The chain has TRBV23-1 and TRBJ2-3, with 8 bases fitting TRBD1. TRBV23-1 is assigned to the ORF class and has an uncertain function. V lost 0 bases, J lost 2 bases, and 4 bases stayed unmatched. The CDR3 consists of 16 residues. The CDR3 nucleotides are TGCGCCAGCAGTCAATCGAAGGACAGGGACACAGATACGCAGTATTTT. Amino acid sequence: CASSQSKDRDTDTQYF.

This clone has a handful of counts. The chain carries TRBV14 and TRBJ1-6; a possible D gene is TRBD1 (5 bases). V shed 4 bases and J shed 8 bases, with 12 bases lying between them. The CDR3 is 14 amino acids. CDR1 and CDR2 from the germline V gene are SGHDN and FVKESK. CDR3 amino acids: CASSPRGRDSPLHF. The CDR3, as DNA: TGTGCCAGCAGCCCCCGGGGCCGAGATTCACCCCTCCACTTT.

This clone has more than one count but fewer than ten. This chain links TRBV30 with TRBJ2-5; D is uncertain. CDR1 and CDR2 (germline): GTSNPN, SVGIG (reference sequence). The CDR3 is 14 amino acids. Trimming shortened V by 0 bases and J by 4 bases, and 12 bases separated the two germline ends. The CDR3 loop reads CAWSVDEMGETQYF. CDR3 sequence (DNA): TGTGCCTGGAGTGTTGACGAGATGGGAGAGACCCAGTACTTC.